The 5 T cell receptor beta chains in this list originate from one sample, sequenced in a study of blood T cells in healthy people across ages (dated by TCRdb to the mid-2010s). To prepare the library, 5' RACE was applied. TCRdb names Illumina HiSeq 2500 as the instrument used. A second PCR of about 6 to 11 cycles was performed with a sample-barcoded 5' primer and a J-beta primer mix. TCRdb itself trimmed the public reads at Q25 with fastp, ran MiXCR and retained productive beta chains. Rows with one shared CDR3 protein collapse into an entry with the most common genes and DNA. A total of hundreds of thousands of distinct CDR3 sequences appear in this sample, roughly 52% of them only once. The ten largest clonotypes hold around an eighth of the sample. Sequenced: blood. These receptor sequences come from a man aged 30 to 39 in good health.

The CDR3 DNA sequence: TGCAGTGCTAGGCTCCGGGGACAGGGGGCTATTTACAATCAGCCCCAGCATTTT. It translates to CSARLRGQGAIYNQPQHF. The rearrangement links TRBV20-1 to TRBJ1-5; 12 positions match TRBD1. The CDR3 extends over 18 amino acids. Germline assignment: CDR1 DFQATT and CDR2 SNEGSKA (reference sequence). The J segment lost 3 bases and the V segment lost 3 bases, leaving 12 bases of the junction unmatched.

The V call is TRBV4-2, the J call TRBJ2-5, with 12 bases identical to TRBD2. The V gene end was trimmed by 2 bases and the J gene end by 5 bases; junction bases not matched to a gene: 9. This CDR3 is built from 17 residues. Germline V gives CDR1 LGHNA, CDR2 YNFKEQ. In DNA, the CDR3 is TGTGCCAGCAGCCAATTCTCTAGCGGGGGGGCCGGTGAGACCCAGTACTTC. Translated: CASSQFSSGGAGETQYF.

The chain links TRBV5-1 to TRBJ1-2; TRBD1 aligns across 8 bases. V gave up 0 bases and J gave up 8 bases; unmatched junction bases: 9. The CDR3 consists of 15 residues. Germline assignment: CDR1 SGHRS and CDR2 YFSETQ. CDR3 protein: CASSLGGDRGRGYTF. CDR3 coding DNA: TGCGCCAGCAGCTTGGGGGGAGACAGGGGAAGAGGCTACACCTTC. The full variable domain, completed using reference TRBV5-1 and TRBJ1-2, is KAGVTQTPRYLIKTRGQQVTLSCSPISGHRSVSWYQQTPGQGLQFLFEYFSETQRNKGNFPGRFSGRQFSNSRSEMNVSTLELGDSALYLCASSLGGDRGRGYTFGSGTRLTVV.

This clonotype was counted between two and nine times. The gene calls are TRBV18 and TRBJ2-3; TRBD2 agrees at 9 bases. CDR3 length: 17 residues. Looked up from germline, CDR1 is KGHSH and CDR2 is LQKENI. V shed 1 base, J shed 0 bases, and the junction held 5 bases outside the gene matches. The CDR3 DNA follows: TGTGCCAGCTCACCACGTTCCAGCGGGGGGAGCACAGATACGCAGTATTTT. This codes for CASSPRSSGGSTDTQYF. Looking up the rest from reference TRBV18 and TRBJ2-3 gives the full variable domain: NAGVMQNPRHLVRRRGQEARLRCSPMKGHSHVYWYRQLPEEGLKFMVYLQKENIIDESGMPKERFSAEFPKEGPSILRIQQVVRGDSAAYFCASSPRSSGGSTDTQYFGPGTRLTVL.

CDR3 coding DNA: TGTGCCAGCAGTTCCTACCCGAGTACGGGACAGACATCTAGTGGCTACACCTTC. Encoded protein: CASSSYPSTGQTSSGYTF. The chain employs TRBV6-5 and TRBJ1-2; 7 bases line up with TRBD1. V gave up 4 bases and J gave up 7 bases; unmatched junction bases: 21. Germline CDR1 reads MNHEY; CDR2 reads SVGAGI. The CDR3 runs to 18 residues.